These 4 T cell receptor beta chains were sequenced from one sample in a study of Graves' ophthalmopathy and Graves' hyperthyroidism. Scientists amplified the TCR beta CDR3 regions from RNA transcripts. After a first-round RT-PCR with HTBI primers, a second-round multiplex PCR was run. TCRdb used MiXCR to reprocess the multiplex PCR reads, holding one entry per CDR3 protein. The sample includes over 150,000 distinct CDR3 sequences, less than 45% of them seen just once. Source material: peripheral blood. The receptors derive from a middle-aged woman with Graves' ophthalmopathy.

This clonotype was counted at least ten times. The rearrangement links TRBV6-5 to TRBJ1-1; perhaps TRBD1 as D (6 bases). This CDR3 has 13 amino acids. V was pared by 11 bases and J by 4 bases, with 17 bases between. The germline gives CDR1 MNHEY, CDR2 SVGAGI. CDR3 loop: CAGQGGVGTEAFF. The CDR3 DNA reads TGTGCCGGACAAGGGGGGGTTGGCACTGAAGCTTTCTTT.

Here the CDR3 DNA reads TGCGCCCCGGATGGGGCCTCCAGCGGGGAGCTGTTTTTT. Protein: CAPDGASSGELFF. The chain is built from TRBV5-1 and TRBJ2-2; possible D gene TRBD1, 5 bases. The CDR3 covers 13 residues. V lost 10 bases and J lost 7, with 17 bases in between. Germline CDR1 SGHRS, CDR2 YFSETQ.

This clonotype was seen only a few times. This sequence joins TRBV7-2 and TRBJ2-4; TRBD1 might be the D (5 bases). CDR1 and CDR2 from the germline V gene are SGHTA and FQGNSA. Trimming removed 1 base from V and 7 bases from J, with 8 bases in between. The CDR3 length is 13 residues. The CDR3 reads CASSLGRGNIQYF. CDR3 DNA: TGTGCCAGCAGCTTAGGAAGGGGTAACATTCAGTACTTC.

V gene TRBV12-3 or TRBV12-4 combines with J gene TRBJ1-3, with 11 bases fitting TRBD1. The length of the CDR3 is 15 residues. V lost 6 bases and J lost 1; bases outside the gene matches: 2. CDR3 residues: CASSGTGGSGNTIYF. CDR3 DNA: TGTGCCAGCAGCGGGACAGGGGGTTCTGGAAACACCATATATTTT.